Listed below are T cell receptor beta chains from one sample, sequenced in a study of beta chain features in type 1 diabetes. TCRdb's copy holds only in-frame clones and misses some; the assay was immunoSEQ multiplex PCR. The sample comprises more than 50,000 clones, about 60% of which are singletons, and 2.2% rests with the top ten. Sequencing input: Tregs from blood. These receptors all come from a woman aged 18-29 years in good health. Both conserved end residues are part of each CDR3. D genes are given only for firm matches. Only part of the rows carry a size: once, few, many, or a class if the clone is expanded.

v_call,d_call,j_call,clone_size,cdr3_aa,cdr3_nt
TRBV25-1,TRBD1,TRBJ2-3,-,CASKGAGDTQYF,TGTGCCAGCAAGGGGGCAGGAGATACGCAGTATTTT
TRBV19,-,TRBJ2-7,-,CASSRTTGGLEYF,TGTGCCAGTAGTAGAACGACAGGAGGTTTGGAGTACTTC
TRBV23-1,TRBD1,TRBJ1-1,few,CASGPGQPNTEAFF,TGCGCCAGCGGACCGGGACAGCCGAACACTGAAGCTTTCTTT
TRBV7-2,-,TRBJ1-2,-,CASSSGQTANYGYTF,TGTGCCAGCAGCTCCGGACAAACCGCTAACTATGGCTACACCTTC
TRBV7-2,TRBD2,TRBJ2-5,few,CASSLIAGEETQYF,TGTGCCAGCAGCTTAATAGCGGGGGAAGAGACCCAGTACTTC
TRBV18,-,TRBJ1-2,-,CASLPEALGYTF,TGTGCCAGCCTGCCGGAGGCCCTTGGCTACACCTTC
TRBV6-6,-,TRBJ1-2,few,CASSYSRRGANYGYTF,TGTGCCAGCAGTTACTCGAGGAGGGGAGCTAACTATGGCTACACCTTC
TRBV10-3,-,TRBJ2-6,-,CAISDRAFGANVLTF,TGTGCCATCAGTGACAGGGCGTTTGGGGCCAACGTCCTGACTTTC
TRBV5-1,TRBD1,TRBJ1-1,-,CASSSGTAMNTEAFF,TGCGCCAGCAGCTCCGGGACAGCGATGAACACTGAAGCTTTCTTT
TRBV12-5,TRBD1,TRBJ1-4,once,CASGFWGQGSEKLFF,TGTGCTAGTGGTTTTTGGGGACAGGGGTCTGAAAAACTGTTTTTT
TRBV19,-,TRBJ2-1,-,CASRRKGASNERFF,TGTGCCAGTAGAAGAAAGGGAGCGAGCAATGAGCGGTTCTTC
TRBV6-5,TRBD1,TRBJ1-4,-,CASSRGGTGDEKLFF,TGTGCCAGCAGCCGCGGGGGGACAGGGGATGAAAAACTGTTTTTT
TRBV5-8,TRBD1,TRBJ1-4,-,CASSPLGQGNEKLFF,TGTGCCAGCAGCCCATTGGGACAGGGAAACGAAAAACTGTTTTTT
TRBV12-5,-,TRBJ1-1,-,CASGFNSGNTEAFF,TGTGCTAGTGGTTTCAACAGTGGGAACACTGAAGCTTTCTTT
TRBV6-6,-,TRBJ2-7,-,CASGRNEQYF,TGTGCCAGCGGCAGGAACGAGCAGTACTTC
TRBV6-1,TRBD1,TRBJ2-1,few,CASSGTGEYNEQFF,TGTGCCAGCAGTGGGACAGGGGAGTACAATGAGCAGTTCTTC
TRBV4-3,TRBD2,TRBJ2-3,-,CASSQEGTSTDTQYF,TGCGCCAGCAGCCAAGAAGGGACTAGCACAGATACGCAGTATTTC
TRBV4-1,-,TRBJ2-6,-,CASSQDTVRPGANVLTF,TGCGCCAGCAGCCAAGATACGGTCAGGCCGGGGGCCAACGTCCTGACTTTC
TRBV2,-,TRBJ1-5,-,CASRGGDQPQHF,TGTGCCAGCAGGGGCGGGGATCAGCCCCAGCATTTT
TRBV5-1,-,TRBJ1-1,few,CASTWGRGAGNTEAFF,TGCGCCAGCACCTGGGGGAGGGGCGCCGGGAACACTGAAGCTTTCTTT
TRBV4-3,-,TRBJ2-5,few,CASSQDGAGRETQYF,TGCGCCAGCAGCCAAGATGGGGCGGGGAGGGAGACCCAGTACTTC
TRBV7-2,-,TRBJ1-5,-,CASSHSNQPQHF,TGTGCCAGCAGCCATAGCAATCAGCCCCAGCATTTT
TRBV9,TRBD2,TRBJ2-3,-,CASSEGNLAGRTDTQYF,TGTGCCAGCAGCGAGGGAAACCTAGCGGGGAGGACAGATACGCAGTATTTT
TRBV7-2,TRBD2,TRBJ2-1,-,CASSLGGLAGYNEQFF,TGTGCCAGCAGCTTAGGTGGACTAGCGGGATACAATGAGCAGTTCTTC
TRBV4-3,-,TRBJ2-1,-,CASSQDGGVEKEQFF,TGCGCCAGCAGCCAAGATGGAGGGGTGGAAAAGGAGCAGTTCTTC
TRBV7-2,-,TRBJ2-3,few,CASSLGKGLAPADTQYF,TGTGCCAGCAGCTTAGGAAAAGGTTTAGCGCCGGCAGATACGCAGTATTTT
TRBV6-5,-,TRBJ1-5,-,CASSPGRGSNQPQHF,TGTGCCAGCAGCCCGGGACGGGGGAGCAATCAGCCCCAGCATTTT
TRBV19,TRBD2,TRBJ2-2,-,CASSRLAGGPGELFF,TGTGCCAGTAGCAGACTAGCGGGAGGTCCCGGGGAGCTGTTTTTT
TRBV5-1,TRBD1,TRBJ1-2,-,CASSLITGDLHGYTF,TGCGCCAGCAGCTTGATAACAGGGGACCTACATGGCTACACCTTC
TRBV4-3,TRBD2,TRBJ2-3,few,CASSVAGSTDTQYF,TGCGCCAGCAGTGTAGCGGGCTCCACAGATACGCAGTATTTT
TRBV7-6,-,TRBJ2-3,-,CASSLVAGSGTQYF,TGTGCCAGCAGCTTAGTGGCAGGATCTGGTACGCAGTATTTT
TRBV9,TRBD2,TRBJ2-7,few,CASSVGSSGNYEQYF,TGTGCCAGCAGCGTAGGATCTAGCGGGAACTACGAGCAGTACTTC
TRBV7-8,-,TRBJ1-2,-,CASSEPGGEGYTF,TGTGCCAGCAGCGAACCCGGGGGGGAAGGCTACACCTTC
TRBV5-7,TRBD1,TRBJ1-2,-,CASSLGDSLNYGYTF,TGTGCCAGCAGCTTAGGGGACAGCCTTAACTATGGCTACACCTTC
TRBV2,TRBD2,TRBJ2-7,-,CASRRTSTTYEQYF,TGTGCCAGCAGGCGGACTAGCACTACCTACGAGCAGTACTTC